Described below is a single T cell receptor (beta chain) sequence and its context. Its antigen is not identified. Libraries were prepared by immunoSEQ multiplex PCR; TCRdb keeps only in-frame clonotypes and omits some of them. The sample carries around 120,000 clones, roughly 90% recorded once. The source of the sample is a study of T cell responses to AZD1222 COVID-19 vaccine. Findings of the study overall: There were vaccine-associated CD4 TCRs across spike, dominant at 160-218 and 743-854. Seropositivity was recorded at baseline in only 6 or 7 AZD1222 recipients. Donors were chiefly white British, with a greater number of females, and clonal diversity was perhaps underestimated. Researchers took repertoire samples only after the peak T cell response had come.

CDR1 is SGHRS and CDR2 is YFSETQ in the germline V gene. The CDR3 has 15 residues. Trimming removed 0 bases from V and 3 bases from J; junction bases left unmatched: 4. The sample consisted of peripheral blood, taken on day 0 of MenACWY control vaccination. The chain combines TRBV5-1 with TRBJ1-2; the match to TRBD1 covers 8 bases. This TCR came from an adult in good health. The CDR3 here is CASSLVAGGYYGYTF. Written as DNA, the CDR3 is TGCGCCAGCAGCTTGGTGGCAGGGGGCTACTATGGCTACACCTTC. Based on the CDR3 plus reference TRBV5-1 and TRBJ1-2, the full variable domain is KAGVTQTPRYLIKTRGQQVTLSCSPISGHRSVSWYQQTPGQGLQFLFEYFSETQRNKGNFPGRFSGRQFSNSRSEMNVSTLELGDSALYLCASSLVAGGYYGYTFGSGTRLTVV.